This TCR beta chain was recorded in a study of blood T cells in healthy people across ages. Unmatched junction bases numbered 6, after V lost 0 bases and J lost 7 bases. Germline-derived CDR1 and CDR2 are LGHNA and YSLEER. This CDR3 region has 16 residues. Turning to this clonotype: Its antigen remains unknown.

A second roughly 7 to 12 cycle PCR used barcoded and J-beta primers. From the 5' RACE reads, TCRdb called clonotypes with MiXCR, one entry per CDR3 protein. The repertoire holds 1.5 million to 2 million distinct CDR3 sequences, with roughly 49% as singletons. Findings of the study overall: TCR beta diversity per million T cells fell roughly linearly with age.

J is TRBJ1-2 and V is TRBV4-3; 12 positions agree with TRBD1. The clonotype was recovered from a woman in her thirties or forties in good health. The sample comprised blood. The CDR3 sequence: CASSQDAGQGAGGYTF. In DNA, the CDR3 is TGCGCCAGCAGCCAAGATGCGGGACAGGGGGCAGGTGGCTACACCTTC.